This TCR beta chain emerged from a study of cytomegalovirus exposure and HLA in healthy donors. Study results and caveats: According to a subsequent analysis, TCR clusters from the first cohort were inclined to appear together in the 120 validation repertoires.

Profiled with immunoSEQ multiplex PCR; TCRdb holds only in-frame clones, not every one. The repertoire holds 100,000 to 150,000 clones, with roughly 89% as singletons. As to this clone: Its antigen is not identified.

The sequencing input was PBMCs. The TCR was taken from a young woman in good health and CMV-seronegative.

Here the CDR3 reads CASSDPRRETGELFF. The DNA of the CDR3 is TGTGCCAGCAGTGACCCGCGCAGGGAAACCGGGGAGCTGTTTTTT. The V gene is TRBV6-1, the J gene TRBJ2-2; possible D gene TRBD1, 5 bases. Germline V lookup: CDR1 MNHNS, CDR2 SASEGT. Trimming left V 3 bases short and J 5 bases short, with 13 bases between. The CDR3 extends over 15 amino acids.